Listed here is a single TCR beta chain. The data derive from a study of blood T cell repertoires in COVID-19. Authors' analysis steps: Amplification of reference gene primers provided the estimated nucleated cell counts. Here immunoSEQ multiplex PCR was the method, and the copy in TCRdb shows in-frame clones only, minus some. The V and J calls and clone size were taken over from that table, and D and trimming were inferred from the DNA. The sample consists of approximately 300,000 clones, roughly 90% of them appearing once. The germline V gene encodes CDR1 SEHNR and CDR2 FQNEAQ (reference sequence). The junction had 10 bases not matched to a gene; V was cut back by 5 bases and J by 3 bases. The CDR3 is 16 residues long.

This chain connects TRBV7-9 to TRBJ1-5; 7 bases fit TRBD1. The TCR comes from a man in his forties or fifties with acute or convalescent COVID-19. Material: peripheral blood. The CDR3 DNA follows: TGTGCCAGCAGCCAGGGGGGCAGGGGGATCAATCAGCCCCAGCATTTT. It codes for CASSQGGRGINQPQHF. The whole variable domain, remainder taken from reference TRBV7-9 and TRBJ1-5, is DTGVSQNPRHKITKRGQNVTFRCDPISEHNRLYWYRQTLGQGPEFLTYFQNEAQLEKSRLLSDRFSAERPKGSFSTLEIQRTEQGDSAMYLCASSQGGRGINQPQHFGDGTRLSIL.